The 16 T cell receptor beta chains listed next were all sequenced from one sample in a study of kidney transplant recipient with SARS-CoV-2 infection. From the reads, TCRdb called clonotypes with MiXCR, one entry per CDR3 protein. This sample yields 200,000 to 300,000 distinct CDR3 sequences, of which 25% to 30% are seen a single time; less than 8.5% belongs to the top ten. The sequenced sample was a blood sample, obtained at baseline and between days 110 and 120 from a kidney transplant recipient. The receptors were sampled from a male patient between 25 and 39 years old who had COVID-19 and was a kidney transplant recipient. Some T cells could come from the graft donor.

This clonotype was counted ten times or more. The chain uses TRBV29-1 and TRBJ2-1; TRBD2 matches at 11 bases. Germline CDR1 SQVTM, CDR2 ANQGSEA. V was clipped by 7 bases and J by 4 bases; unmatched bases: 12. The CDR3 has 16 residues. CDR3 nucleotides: TGCAGCGCTCAAGGGCTTGTAGCGGGAGGGTACAATGAGCAGTTCTTC. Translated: CSAQGLVAGGYNEQFF.

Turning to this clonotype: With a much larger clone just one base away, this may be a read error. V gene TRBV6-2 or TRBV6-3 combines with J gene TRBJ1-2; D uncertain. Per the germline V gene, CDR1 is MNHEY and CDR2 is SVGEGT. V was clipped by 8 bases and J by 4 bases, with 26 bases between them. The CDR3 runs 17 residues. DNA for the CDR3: TGTGCCAGCGGTCGTCTTATCTGCATCGGAAAGACCTATGGCTACACCTTC. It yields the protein CASGRLICIGKTYGYTF.

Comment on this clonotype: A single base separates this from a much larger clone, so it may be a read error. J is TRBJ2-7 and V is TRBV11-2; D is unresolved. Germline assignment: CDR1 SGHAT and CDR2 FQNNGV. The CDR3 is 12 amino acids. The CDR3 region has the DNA TGTGCCAGCAACTTAGACCCCGCCGAGCAGTACTTC. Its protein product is CASNLDPAEQYF.

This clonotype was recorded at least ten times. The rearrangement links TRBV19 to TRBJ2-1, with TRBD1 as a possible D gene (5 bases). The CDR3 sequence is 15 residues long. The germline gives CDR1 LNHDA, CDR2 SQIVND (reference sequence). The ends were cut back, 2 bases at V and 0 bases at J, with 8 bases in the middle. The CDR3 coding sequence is TGTGCCAGTAGTATACCCGACAGCTCCTACAATGAGCAGTTCTTC. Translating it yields CASSIPDSSYNEQFF.

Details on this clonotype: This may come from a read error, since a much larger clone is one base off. The CDR3, as DNA: TGCAGTGCTAGAGGACGGTCTGGCACAGATACGCAGTATTTT. Amino acid sequence: CSARGRSGTDTQYF. The chain uses TRBV20-1 and TRBJ2-3; D is unclear. Per germline, CDR1 DFQATT and CDR2 SNEGSKA (reference sequence). There are 14 residues in the CDR3. With 1 base removed from V and 1 base from J, the gap between germline ends came to 9 bases.

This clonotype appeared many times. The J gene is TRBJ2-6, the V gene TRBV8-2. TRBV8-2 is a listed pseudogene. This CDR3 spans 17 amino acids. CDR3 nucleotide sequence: TGTGGCAGCCTAGGTAGGATAACACAAAGTCGGGCCAACGTCCTGACTTTC. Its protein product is CGSLGRITQSRANVLTF.

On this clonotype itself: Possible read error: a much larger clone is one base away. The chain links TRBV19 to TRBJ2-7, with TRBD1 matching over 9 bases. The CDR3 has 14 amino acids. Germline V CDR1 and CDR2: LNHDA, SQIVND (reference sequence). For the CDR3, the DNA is TGTGCCAGCCAACAGGGGGCCGGGAGCTACAAGCAGTACTTC. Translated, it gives CASQQGAGSYKQYF.

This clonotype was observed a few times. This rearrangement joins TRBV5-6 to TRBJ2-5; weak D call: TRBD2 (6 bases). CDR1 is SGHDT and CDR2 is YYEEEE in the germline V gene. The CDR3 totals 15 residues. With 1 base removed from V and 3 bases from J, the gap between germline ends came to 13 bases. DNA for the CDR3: TGTGCCAGCAGCTTGCTGATCGGCGGGAAAGAGACCCAGTACTTC. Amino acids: CASSLLIGGKETQYF.

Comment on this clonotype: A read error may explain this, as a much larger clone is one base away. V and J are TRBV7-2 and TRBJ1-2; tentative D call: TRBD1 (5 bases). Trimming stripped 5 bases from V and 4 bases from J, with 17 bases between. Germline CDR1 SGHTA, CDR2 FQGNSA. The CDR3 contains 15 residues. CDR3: CASSDVGEVAYGYTF. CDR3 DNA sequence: TGTGCCAGCAGCGACGTGGGGGAGGTAGCCTATGGCTACACCTTC.

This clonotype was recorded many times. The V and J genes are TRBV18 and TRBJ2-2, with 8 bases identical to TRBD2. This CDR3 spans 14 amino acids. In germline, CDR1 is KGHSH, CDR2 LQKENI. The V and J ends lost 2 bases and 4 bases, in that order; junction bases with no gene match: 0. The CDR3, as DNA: TGTGCCAGCTCACCAGGACTAGCCACCGGGGAGCTGTTTTTT. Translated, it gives CASSPGLATGELFF.

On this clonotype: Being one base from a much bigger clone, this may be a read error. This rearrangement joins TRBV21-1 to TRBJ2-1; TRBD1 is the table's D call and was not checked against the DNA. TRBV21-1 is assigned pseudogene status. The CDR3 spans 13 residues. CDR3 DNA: TGTGCCGGGGAACAGGGGATGGACAATGAGCAGTTCTTC. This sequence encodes CAGEQGMDNEQFF.

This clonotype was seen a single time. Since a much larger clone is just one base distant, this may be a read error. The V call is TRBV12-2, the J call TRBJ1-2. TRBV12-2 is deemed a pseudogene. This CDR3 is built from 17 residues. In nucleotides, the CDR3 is TGTGCAAGTCGCTTTACGCCGACTCCACGAAAGGCCTATGGCTACACCTTC. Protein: CASRFTPTPRKAYGYTF.

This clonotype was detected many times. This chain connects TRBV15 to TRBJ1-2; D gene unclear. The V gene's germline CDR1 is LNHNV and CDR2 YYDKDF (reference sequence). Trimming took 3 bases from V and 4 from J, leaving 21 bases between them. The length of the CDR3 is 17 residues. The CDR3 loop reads CATSSLSRCGKTYGYTF. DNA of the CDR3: TGTGCCACCAGCAGCCTATCAAGGTGTGGAAAGACCTATGGCTACACCTTC.

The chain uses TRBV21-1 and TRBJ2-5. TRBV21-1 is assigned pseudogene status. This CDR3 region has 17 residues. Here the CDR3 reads CASRIEYSYTFSETQYF. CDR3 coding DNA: TGTGCCAGCAGAATTGAATATAGCTACACCTTCTCTGAGACCCAGTACTTC.

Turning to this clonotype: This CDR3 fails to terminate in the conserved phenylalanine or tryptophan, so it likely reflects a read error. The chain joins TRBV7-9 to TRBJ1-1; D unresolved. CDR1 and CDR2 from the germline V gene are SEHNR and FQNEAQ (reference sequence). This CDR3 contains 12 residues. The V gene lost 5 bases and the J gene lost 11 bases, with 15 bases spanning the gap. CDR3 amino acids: CASSPRSSGAFL. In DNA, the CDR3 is TGTGCCAGCAGCCCCCGGAGTTCTGGGGCTTTCCTT.

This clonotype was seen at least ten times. In nucleotides, the CDR3 is TGTGCCAGCAGCCAAGCGGGGGAGGGCGGGGGTAATGAGCAGTTCTTC. It codes for CASSQAGEGGGNEQFF. The genes are TRBV3-1 and TRBJ2-1; 7 bases line up with TRBD2. Per germline, CDR1 LGHDT and CDR2 YNNKEL (reference sequence). The ends lost 1 base at V and 7 bases at J; junction bases unmatched: 10. This CDR3 has 16 amino acids.